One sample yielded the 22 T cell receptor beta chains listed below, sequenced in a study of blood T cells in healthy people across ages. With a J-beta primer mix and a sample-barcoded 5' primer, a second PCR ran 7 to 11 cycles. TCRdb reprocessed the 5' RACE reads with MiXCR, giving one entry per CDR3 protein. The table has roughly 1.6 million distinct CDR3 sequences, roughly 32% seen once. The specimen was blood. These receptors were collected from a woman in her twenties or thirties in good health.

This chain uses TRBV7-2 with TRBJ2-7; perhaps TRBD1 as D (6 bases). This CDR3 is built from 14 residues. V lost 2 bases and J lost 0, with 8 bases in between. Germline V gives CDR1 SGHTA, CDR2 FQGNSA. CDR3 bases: TGTGCCAGCAGCTTAAAGGACAGCTCCTACGAGCAGTACTTC. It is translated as CASSLKDSSYEQYF.

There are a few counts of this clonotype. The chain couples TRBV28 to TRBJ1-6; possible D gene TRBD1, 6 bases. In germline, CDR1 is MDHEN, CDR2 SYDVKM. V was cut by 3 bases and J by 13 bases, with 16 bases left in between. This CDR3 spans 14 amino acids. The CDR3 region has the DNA TGTGCCAGCAGTTTCGGGACACCTCATGCGCCCCTCCACTTT. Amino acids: CASSFGTPHAPLHF.

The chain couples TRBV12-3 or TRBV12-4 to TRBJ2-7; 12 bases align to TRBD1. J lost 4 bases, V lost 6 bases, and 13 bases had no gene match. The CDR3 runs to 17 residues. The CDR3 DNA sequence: TGTGCCAGCAGGCTCAACTCGGGGACAGGGGGCTTTTACGAGCAGTACTTC. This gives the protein CASRLNSGTGGFYEQYF.

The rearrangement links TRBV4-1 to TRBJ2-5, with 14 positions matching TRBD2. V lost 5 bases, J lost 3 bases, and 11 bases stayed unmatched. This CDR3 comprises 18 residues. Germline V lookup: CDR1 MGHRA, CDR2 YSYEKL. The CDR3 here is CASSSKGGLAGVKETQYF. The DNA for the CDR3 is TGCGCCAGCAGCTCAAAAGGGGGACTAGCGGGAGTTAAAGAGACCCAGTACTTC.

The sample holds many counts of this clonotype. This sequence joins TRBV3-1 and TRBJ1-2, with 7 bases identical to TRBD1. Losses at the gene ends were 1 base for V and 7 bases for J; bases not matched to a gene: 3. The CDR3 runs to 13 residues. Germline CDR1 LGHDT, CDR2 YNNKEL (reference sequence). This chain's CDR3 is CASSQGDRGGYTF. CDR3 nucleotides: TGTGCCAGCAGCCAAGGGGACAGAGGTGGCTACACCTTC.

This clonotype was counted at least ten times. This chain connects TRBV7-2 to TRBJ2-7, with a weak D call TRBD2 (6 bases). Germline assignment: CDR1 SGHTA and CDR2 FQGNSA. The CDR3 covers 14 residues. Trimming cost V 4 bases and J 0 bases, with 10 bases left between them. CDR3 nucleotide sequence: TGTGCCAGCAGCTCGGGACTCATCTCCTACGAGCAGTACTTC. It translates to CASSSGLISYEQYF.

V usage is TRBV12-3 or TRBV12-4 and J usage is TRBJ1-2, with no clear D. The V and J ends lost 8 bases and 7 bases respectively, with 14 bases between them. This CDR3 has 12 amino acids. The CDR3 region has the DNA TGTGCCAGCGCCTTAGCGGCCCTTGGCTACACCTTC. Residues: CASALAALGYTF.

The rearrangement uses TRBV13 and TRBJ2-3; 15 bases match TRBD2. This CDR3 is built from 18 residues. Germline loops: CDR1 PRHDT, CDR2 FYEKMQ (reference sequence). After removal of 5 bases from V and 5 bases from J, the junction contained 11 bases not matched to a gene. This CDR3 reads CASSPPGLAGGLVDTQYF. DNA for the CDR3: TGTGCCAGCAGCCCTCCCGGACTAGCGGGGGGGCTTGTAGATACGCAGTATTTT. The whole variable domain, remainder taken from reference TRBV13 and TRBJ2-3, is AAGVIQSPRHLIKEKRETATLKCYPIPRHDTVYWYQQGPGQDPQFLISFYEKMQSDKGSIPDRFSAQQFSDYHSELNMSSLELGDSALYFCASSPPGLAGGLVDTQYFGPGTRLTVL.

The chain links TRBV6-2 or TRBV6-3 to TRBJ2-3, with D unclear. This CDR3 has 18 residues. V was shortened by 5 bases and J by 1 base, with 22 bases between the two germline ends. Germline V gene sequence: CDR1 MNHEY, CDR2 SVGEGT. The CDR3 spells CASSRYRTTDWGTDTQYF. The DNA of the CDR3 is TGTGCCAGCAGTAGGTACAGAACGACCGACTGGGGCACAGATACGCAGTATTTT.

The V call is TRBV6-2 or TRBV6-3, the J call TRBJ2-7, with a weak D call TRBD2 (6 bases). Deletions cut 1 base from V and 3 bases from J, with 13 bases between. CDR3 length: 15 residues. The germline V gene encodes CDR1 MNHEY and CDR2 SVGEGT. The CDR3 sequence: CASSYYRGGDYEQYF. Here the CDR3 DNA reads TGTGCCAGCAGTTACTACCGGGGCGGGGACTACGAGCAGTACTTC.

DNA of the CDR3: TGTGCCAGCAGCCCCAGGGGGCGCTATGGCTACACCTTC. The encoded protein is CASSPRGRYGYTF. The V and J genes are TRBV7-2 and TRBJ1-2; TRBD1 matches at 8 bases. Germline assignment: CDR1 SGHTA and CDR2 FQGNSA. The CDR3 extends over 13 amino acids. V lost 5 bases, J lost 4 bases, and 3 bases stayed unmatched.

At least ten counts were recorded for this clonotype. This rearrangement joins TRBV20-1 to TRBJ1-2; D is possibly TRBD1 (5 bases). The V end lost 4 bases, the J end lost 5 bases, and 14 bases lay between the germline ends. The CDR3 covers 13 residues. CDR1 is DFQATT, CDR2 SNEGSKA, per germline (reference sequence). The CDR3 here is CSAMAGRGYGYTF. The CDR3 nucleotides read TGCAGTGCTATGGCGGGAAGGGGATATGGCTACACCTTC.

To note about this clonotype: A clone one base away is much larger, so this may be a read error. In DNA form, the CDR3 reads TGTGCCATCAGCCGACGGGGGGACTATGGCTACACCTTC. Translated, it gives CAISRRGDYGYTF. The chain recombines TRBV10-3 with TRBJ1-2; maybe TRBD1 (5 bases). Between the trimmed V and J ends, which lost 6 bases and 3 bases, there was a span of 11 bases. This CDR3 spans 13 amino acids. From germline, CDR1 is ENHRY and CDR2 SYGVKD.

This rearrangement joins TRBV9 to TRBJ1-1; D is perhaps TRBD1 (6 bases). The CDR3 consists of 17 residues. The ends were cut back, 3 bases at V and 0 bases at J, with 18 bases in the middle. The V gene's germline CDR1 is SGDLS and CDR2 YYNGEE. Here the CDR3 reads CASSAPQGIEVNTEAFF. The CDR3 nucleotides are TGTGCCAGCAGCGCACCACAGGGTATTGAGGTGAACACTGAAGCTTTCTTT.

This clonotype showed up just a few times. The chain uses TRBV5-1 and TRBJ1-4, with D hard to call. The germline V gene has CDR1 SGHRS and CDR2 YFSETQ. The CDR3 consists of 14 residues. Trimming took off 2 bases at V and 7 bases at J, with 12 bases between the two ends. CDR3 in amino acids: CASSLEGRREKLFF. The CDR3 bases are TGCGCCAGCAGCTTAGAGGGCCGCCGTGAAAAACTGTTTTTT.

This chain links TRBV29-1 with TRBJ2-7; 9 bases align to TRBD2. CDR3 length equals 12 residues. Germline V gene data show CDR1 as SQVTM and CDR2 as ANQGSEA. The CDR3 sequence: CGGRSGSGEQYF. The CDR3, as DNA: TGCGGCGGACGTAGCGGGAGCGGCGAGCAGTACTTC.

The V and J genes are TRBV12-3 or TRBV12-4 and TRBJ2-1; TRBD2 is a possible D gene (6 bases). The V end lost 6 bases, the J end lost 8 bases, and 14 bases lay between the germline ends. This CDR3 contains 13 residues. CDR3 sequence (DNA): TGTGCCAGCAGACTCGGGGGTCGGGATGAGCAGTTCTTC. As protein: CASRLGGRDEQFF.

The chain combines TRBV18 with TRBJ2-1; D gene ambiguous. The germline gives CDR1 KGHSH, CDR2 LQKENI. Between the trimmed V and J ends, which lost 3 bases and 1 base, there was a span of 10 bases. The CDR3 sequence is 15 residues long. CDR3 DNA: TGTGCCAGCTCACCGTCACAAGAATCCTACAATGAGCAGTTCTTC. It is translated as CASSPSQESYNEQFF.

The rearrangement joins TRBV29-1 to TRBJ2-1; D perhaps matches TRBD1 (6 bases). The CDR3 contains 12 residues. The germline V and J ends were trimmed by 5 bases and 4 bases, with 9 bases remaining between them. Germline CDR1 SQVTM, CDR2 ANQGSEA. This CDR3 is CSVTDSYNEQFF. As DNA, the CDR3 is TGCAGCGTTACGGACAGTTACAATGAGCAGTTCTTC.

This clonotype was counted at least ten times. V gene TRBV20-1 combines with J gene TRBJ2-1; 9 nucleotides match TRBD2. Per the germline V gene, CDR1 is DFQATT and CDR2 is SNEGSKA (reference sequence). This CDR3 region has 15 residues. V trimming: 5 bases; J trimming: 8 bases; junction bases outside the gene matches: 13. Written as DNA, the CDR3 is TGCAGTGCTGCTAGCGGGACGCCCATTGGGGATGAGCAGTTCTTC. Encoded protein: CSAASGTPIGDEQFF.

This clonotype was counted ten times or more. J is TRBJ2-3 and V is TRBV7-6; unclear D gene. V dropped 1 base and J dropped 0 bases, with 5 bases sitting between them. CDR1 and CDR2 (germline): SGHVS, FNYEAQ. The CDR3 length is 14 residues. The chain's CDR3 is CASSLDKSTDTQYF. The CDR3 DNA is TGTGCCAGCAGCTTAGACAAAAGCACAGATACGCAGTATTTT.

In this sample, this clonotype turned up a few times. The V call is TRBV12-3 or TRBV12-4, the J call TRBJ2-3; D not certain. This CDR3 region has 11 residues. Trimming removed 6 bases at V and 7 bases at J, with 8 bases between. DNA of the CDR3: TGTGCCAGCAGCCCTAAGTATACGCAGTATTTT. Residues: CASSPKYTQYF.